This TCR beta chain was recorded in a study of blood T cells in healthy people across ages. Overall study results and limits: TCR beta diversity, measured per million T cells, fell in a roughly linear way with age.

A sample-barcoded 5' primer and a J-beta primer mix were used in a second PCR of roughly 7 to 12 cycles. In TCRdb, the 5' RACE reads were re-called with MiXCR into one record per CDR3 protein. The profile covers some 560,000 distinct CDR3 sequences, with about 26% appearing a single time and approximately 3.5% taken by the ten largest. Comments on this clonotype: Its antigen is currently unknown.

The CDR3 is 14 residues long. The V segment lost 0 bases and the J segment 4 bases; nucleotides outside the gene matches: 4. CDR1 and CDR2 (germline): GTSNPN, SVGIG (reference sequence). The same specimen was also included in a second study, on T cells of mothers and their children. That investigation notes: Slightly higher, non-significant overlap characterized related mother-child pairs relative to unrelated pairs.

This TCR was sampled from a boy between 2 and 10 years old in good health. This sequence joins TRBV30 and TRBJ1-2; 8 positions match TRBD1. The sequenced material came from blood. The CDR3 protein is CAWSVPGGGYGYTF. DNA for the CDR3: TGTGCCTGGAGTGTGCCAGGGGGCGGCTATGGCTACACCTTC.